The present T cell receptor beta chain was sequenced within a study of blood T cell repertoires in COVID-19. Study background: Sites in the United States, Italy and Spain provided acute and convalescent COVID-19 samples. Sample material is recorded as cDNA or gDNA derived from T cells, B-cell-depleted T cells, or PBMCs.

As originally analysed: The assay estimated nucleated cells by amplifying reference gene primers. TCRdb keeps only in-frame clones here, not all; method: immunoSEQ multiplex PCR. V and J calls plus clone size are reproduced from that table; the DNA served to infer D and trimming. The sample holds about 59,000 clones, roughly four fifths seen once. V shed 1 base, J shed 1 base, and the junction held 5 bases outside the gene matches. The CDR3 is 16 amino acids. Germline V gives CDR1 LGHNA, CDR2 YNFKEQ. This clonotype was sampled from a human donor in a cohort sampled during active COVID-19. The J gene is TRBJ1-1, the V gene TRBV4-2; 8 bases are a match to TRBD1. Source material: peripheral blood. The CDR3 nucleotides read TGTGCCAGCAGCCAAGTTCTTACAGGGGGGAACACTGAAGCTTTCTTT. Its translation is CASSQVLTGGNTEAFF.